At least ten counts were recorded for the clone carrying this T cell receptor (beta chain). The data originate from a study of T cells in Graves' hyperthyroidism and ophthalmopathy. RNA transcripts served as the template for amplifying TCR beta CDR3 regions. A first-round RT-PCR of the TCR CDR3 used the HTBI primer set. TCRdb processed the multiplex PCR reads anew with MiXCR; each CDR3 protein has one entry. The table records 470,000 or so distinct CDR3 sequences, about a fifth of them present only once. The study based diagnoses on clinical symptoms, serum thyroxine and TRAb, thyroid ultrasound and orbital computed tomography. Germline CDR1 is SGHRS and CDR2 is YFSETQ. The germline V and J ends were trimmed by 4 bases and 4 bases, with 20 bases remaining between them. This CDR3 contains 16 residues.

Sequencing used blood. This sequence was found in a man between 18 and 35 years old with Graves' hyperthyroidism. J is TRBJ1-1 and V is TRBV5-1, with a tentative D call TRBD1 (5 bases). DNA for the CDR3: TGCGCCAGCAGCAATACAGGCTCTCCTTCAGGCACTGAAGCTTTCTTT. Its translation: CASSNTGSPSGTEAFF.